The 29 T cell receptor beta chains presented below share a single source sample, sequenced in a study of immune evolution from preneoplasia to lung adenocarcinoma. Sequencing used immunoSEQ multiplex PCR; TCRdb keeps in-frame clones, though not all of them. Of fewer than 8,500 clones in the sample, approximately 78% were seen once. The specimen sequenced was FFPE minimally invasive lung adenocarcinoma tissue. The receptors stem from an older donor with lung adenocarcinoma.

The genes are TRBV18 and TRBJ2-5; 9 bases are shared with TRBD1. The J call is in doubt because the DNA end fits TRBJ2-7 better. Germline loops: CDR1 KGHSH, CDR2 LQKENI. This CDR3 has 15 amino acids. As DNA, the CDR3 is TGTGCCAGCTCACCTGGACAGGGGTCTCCCTACGAGCAGTACTTC. It yields the protein CASSPGQGSPYEQYF.

The chain links TRBV28 to TRBJ2-1, with 10 positions matching TRBD2. CDR1 and CDR2 (germline): MDHEN, SYDVKM. Losses at the gene ends were 2 bases for V and 2 bases for J; bases not matched to a gene: 0. The CDR3 is 15 amino acids. For the CDR3, the DNA is TGTGCCAGCAGTTTACTAGCGGGAGCCTACAATGAGCAGTTCTTC. This gives the protein CASSLLAGAYNEQFF.

This chain uses TRBV18 with TRBJ1-1; 7 nucleotides line up with TRBD1. The CDR3 runs to 14 residues. J gave up 9 bases and V 7 bases, and 14 bases lay outside the gene matches. CDR1 is KGHSH and CDR2 is LQKENI in the germline V gene. The CDR3 loop is CASLSPEDRTQAFF. DNA of the CDR3: TGTGCCAGCTTATCACCAGAGGACAGGACACAAGCTTTCTTT.

The chain carries TRBV19 and TRBJ2-2; TRBD2 agrees at 8 bases. Germline CDR1 and CDR2: LNHDA and SQIVND (reference sequence). V lost 7 bases and J lost 4; bases outside the gene matches: 5. CDR3 length equals 14 residues. CDR3 region: CASKLAEVTGELFF. The CDR3 nucleotides are TGTGCCAGTAAACTAGCGGAGGTCACCGGGGAGCTGTTTTTT.

The J gene is TRBJ1-3, the V gene TRBV19; D call uncertain. From germline, CDR1 is LNHDA and CDR2 SQIVND (reference sequence). Trimming took 4 bases from V and 1 from J, leaving 11 bases between them. This CDR3 has 15 amino acids. The CDR3 region is CASSRSAFSGNTIYF. CDR3 DNA: TGTGCCAGTAGTAGGTCGGCTTTTTCTGGAAACACCATATATTTT.

The rearrangement links TRBV28 to TRBJ1-2, with D tentatively TRBD1 (5 bases). Between the trimmed V and J ends, which lost 5 bases and 7 bases, there was a span of 17 bases. The CDR3 runs to 14 residues. CDR1 and CDR2 from the germline V gene are MDHEN and SYDVKM. The CDR3 sequence: CASSLSGRGPGYTF. In nucleotides, the CDR3 is TGTGCCAGCAGTCTGTCGGGGCGGGGCCCTGGCTACACCTTC.

The rearrangement links TRBV15 to TRBJ2-7; either TRBD1 or TRBD2 may fit D (5 bases each). Deletions cut 3 bases from V and 5 bases from J, with 17 bases between. This CDR3 is 15 amino acids long. CDR1 LNHNV and CDR2 YYDKDF come from the germline V gene (reference sequence). The DNA for the CDR3 is TGTGCCACCAGCAGCACCGGGACGGCGGAGGACGAGCAGTACTTC. Its protein product is CATSSTGTAEDEQYF.

V usage is TRBV6-6 and J usage is TRBJ2-6, with TRBD1 as a possible D gene (5 bases). The CDR3 covers 15 residues. Germline assignment: CDR1 MNHNY and CDR2 SVGAGI (reference sequence). V lost 6 bases and J lost 0, with 9 bases in between. The DNA for the CDR3 is TGTGCCAGCAGCGATACAGGCTCTGGGGCCAACGTCCTGACTTTC. Its translation: CASSDTGSGANVLTF.

A few counts support this clone. J is TRBJ1-1 and V is TRBV28; TRBD1 aligns across 8 bases. V lost 3 bases to trimming and J lost 0 bases; unmatched junction nucleotides: 9. The CDR3 runs to 17 residues. Germline V CDR1 and CDR2: MDHEN, SYDVKM. CDR3 loop: CASSFDRGSRMNTEAFF. CDR3 in DNA: TGTGCCAGCAGTTTCGACAGGGGCTCACGTATGAACACTGAAGCTTTCTTT. Variable domain in full (rest from reference TRBV28 and TRBJ1-1): DVKVTQSSRYLVKRTGEKVFLECVQDMDHENMFWYRQDPGLGLRLIYFSYDVKMKEKGDIPEGYSVSREKKERFSLILESASTNQTSMYLCASSFDRGSRMNTEAFFGQGTRLTVV.

Only one count was recorded for this clone. The V call is TRBV18, the J call TRBJ2-1; D uncertain. V lost 6 bases and J lost 2, with 14 bases in between. Looked up from germline, CDR1 is KGHSH and CDR2 is LQKENI. This CDR3 has 15 residues. DNA for the CDR3: TGTGCCAGCTCCTCTCTCGGGTTTCCCTACAATGAGCAGTTCTTC. Residues: CASSSLGFPYNEQFF.

V gene TRBV2 combines with J gene TRBJ2-3; 14 bases are shared with TRBD2. The trim removed 6 bases at V and 5 bases at J, leaving 16 bases unmatched. Germline loops: CDR1 SNHLY, CDR2 FYNNEI. This CDR3 spans 19 amino acids. CDR3 DNA: TGTGCCAGCAGCCCTGGACTAGCGGGAGGCCCAGGATCGCGAGATACGCAGTATTTT. Translating gives CASSPGLAGGPGSRDTQYF.

V usage is TRBV13 and J usage is TRBJ2-7; tentatively, D is TRBD1 or TRBD2 (5 bases each). Germline CDR1 and CDR2: PRHDT and FYEKMQ (reference sequence). The CDR3 is made up of 13 amino acids. The V end was cut by 2 bases, the J end by 6 bases, with 11 bases between. The CDR3 bases are TGTGCCAGCAGCTTATCTGGGACGGTCGAGCAGTACTTC. It translates to CASSLSGTVEQYF.

This clone was counted once. The rearrangement uses TRBV7-9 and TRBJ2-2, with D perhaps matching TRBD2 (7 bases). The CDR3 has 14 amino acids. Trimming pared 7 bases from V and 6 bases from J, leaving 15 bases between. Germline V CDR1 and CDR2: SEHNR, FQNEAQ (reference sequence). The CDR3 spells CASTPSGGPGELFF. Written as DNA, the CDR3 is TGTGCCAGCACCCCCTCCGGGGGGCCCGGGGAGCTGTTTTTT.

A few counts support this clone. This chain connects TRBV7-3 to TRBJ1-2, with 8 bases fitting TRBD1. V trimming: 5 bases; J trimming: 7 bases; junction bases outside the gene matches: 6. CDR1 SGHTA and CDR2 FQGTGA come from the germline V gene. The CDR3 spans 13 residues. CDR3 sequence (DNA): TGTGCCAGCAGCCCAGGGACAGGTTTTGGCTACACCTTC. Amino acid sequence: CASSPGTGFGYTF.

V and J are TRBV7-8 and TRBJ1-1, with D possibly TRBD1 on 6 matching bases. The CDR3 length is 14 residues. Trimming removed 5 bases at V and 1 base at J, with 11 bases between. The germline V gene encodes CDR1 SGHVS and CDR2 FQNEAQ. The CDR3 bases are TGTGCCAGCAGCCCGGGACACGGGAACACTGAAGCTTTCTTT. Its translation is CASSPGHGNTEAFF. Full variable domain (remainder filled in from reference TRBV7-8 and TRBJ1-1): GAGVSQSPRYKVAKRGQDVALRCDPISGHVSLFWYQQALGQGPEFLTYFQNEAQLDKSGLPSDRFFAERPEGSVSTLKIQRTQQEDSAVYLCASSPGHGNTEAFFGQGTRLTVV.

The chain has TRBV28 and TRBJ1-1, with 7 bases aligning to TRBD1. The germline CDR1 and CDR2 sequences are MDHEN and SYDVKM. This CDR3 contains 15 residues. Unmatched junction bases numbered 8, after V lost 6 bases and J lost 1 base. In DNA, the CDR3 is TGTGCCAGCAGAAATCAGGGACAGACGAACACTGAAGCTTTCTTT. It encodes CASRNQGQTNTEAFF. Drawing the rest from reference TRBV28 and TRBJ1-1, the complete variable domain is DVKVTQSSRYLVKRTGEKVFLECVQDMDHENMFWYRQDPGLGLRLIYFSYDVKMKEKGDIPEGYSVSREKKERFSLILESASTNQTSMYLCASRNQGQTNTEAFFGQGTRLTVV.

The chain uses TRBV28 and TRBJ2-7, with a weak D call TRBD2 (7 bases). Deletions cut 4 bases from V and 2 bases from J, with 24 bases between. This CDR3 comprises 18 residues. Germline assignment: CDR1 MDHEN and CDR2 SYDVKM. This chain's CDR3 is CASSSPVGASGKPYEQYF. In DNA form, the CDR3 reads TGTGCCAGCAGTTCTCCGGTGGGGGCTAGCGGAAAGCCCTACGAGCAGTACTTC.

The chain carries TRBV28 and TRBJ1-5, with TRBD1 as a possible D gene (5 bases). This CDR3 spans 14 amino acids. Per germline, CDR1 MDHEN and CDR2 SYDVKM. The CDR3 spells CAPGGMGSNQPQHF. The CDR3 DNA reads TGTGCTCCCGGGGGGATGGGTAGCAATCAGCCCCAGCATTTT. Using reference TRBV28 and TRBJ1-5 for the parts outside the CDR3, the full variable domain is DVKVTQSSRYLVKRTGEKVFLECVQDMDHENMFWYRQDPGLGLRLIYFSYDVKMKEKGDIPEGYSVSREKKERFSLILESASTNQTSMYLCAPGGMGSNQPQHFGDGTRLSIL.

This chain joins TRBV6-5 and TRBJ1-2; possibly TRBD1 for D (5 bases). Trimming cost V 2 bases and J 4 bases, with 11 bases left between them. Germline assignment: CDR1 MNHEY and CDR2 SVGAGI. This CDR3 is built from 14 residues. The DNA of the CDR3 is TGTGCCAGCAGTTACGGGCAGGGCGGCTATGGCTACACCTTC. It yields the protein CASSYGQGGYGYTF.

The chain has TRBV6-4 and TRBJ1-1, with a weak D call TRBD1 (5 bases). The CDR3 totals 15 residues. Germline V CDR1 and CDR2: MRHNA, SNTAGT. V was pared by 6 bases and J by 4 bases, with 18 bases between. CDR3 protein: CASSRRPGEGTEAFF. In DNA, the CDR3 is TGTGCCAGCAGCCGCCGCCCGGGGGAAGGCACTGAAGCTTTCTTT.

The rearrangement joins TRBV19 to TRBJ2-2; 8 bases fit TRBD2. Germline assignment: CDR1 LNHDA and CDR2 SQIVND (reference sequence). The CDR3 is 19 amino acids. With 3 bases clipped from V and 7 bases from J, the junction kept 19 bases outside the gene matches. The CDR3: CASSIPAHKTGTRGGELFF. The CDR3 nucleotides read TGTGCCAGTAGTATCCCCGCTCATAAAACGGGGACTAGAGGCGGGGAGCTGTTTTTT. The whole variable domain, remainder taken from reference TRBV19 and TRBJ2-2, is DGGITQSPKYLFRKEGQNVTLSCEQNLNHDAMYWYRQDPGQGLRLIYYSQIVNDFQKGDIAEGYSVSREKKESFPLTVTSAQKNPTAFYLCASSIPAHKTGTRGGELFFGEGSRLTVL.

This rearrangement joins TRBV5-1 to TRBJ2-7, with 9 positions matching TRBD2. CDR1 and CDR2 from the germline V gene are SGHRS and YFSETQ. The CDR3 is 15 residues long. J was trimmed by 4 bases and V by 2 bases; bases with no gene match: 7. CDR3 amino acids: CASSFVSGSLYEQYF. The CDR3 nucleotides read TGCGCCAGCAGCTTTGTTAGCGGGAGCCTTTACGAGCAGTACTTC. The whole variable domain, filled in from reference TRBV5-1 and TRBJ2-7, reads KAGVTQTPRYLIKTRGQQVTLSCSPISGHRSVSWYQQTPGQGLQFLFEYFSETQRNKGNFPGRFSGRQFSNSRSEMNVSTLELGDSALYLCASSFVSGSLYEQYFGPGTRLTVT.

The V call is TRBV19, the J call TRBJ1-5; D is uncertain. CDR3 length equals 14 residues. Germline V gives CDR1 LNHDA, CDR2 SQIVND (reference sequence). The V gene lost 3 bases and the J gene lost 0 bases, with 6 bases spanning the gap. The CDR3 DNA is TGTGCCAGTAGTATTTTGGTTAGCAATCAGCCCCAGCATTTT. Its translation: CASSILVSNQPQHF.

The chain uses TRBV18 and TRBJ2-3; no clear D. The V gene's germline CDR1 is KGHSH and CDR2 LQKENI. Trimming removed 4 bases from V and 0 bases from J, with 5 bases in between. The CDR3 is made up of 13 amino acids. Here the CDR3 reads CASSLHSTDTQYF. The CDR3 nucleotides read TGTGCCAGCTCACTACACAGCACAGATACGCAGTATTTT.

V usage is TRBV19 and J usage is TRBJ2-7, with no clear D. Germline assignment: CDR1 LNHDA and CDR2 SQIVND (reference sequence). The CDR3 runs to 14 residues. Deletions cut 4 bases from V and 4 bases from J, with 14 bases between. The CDR3 DNA follows: TGTGCCAGTAGTAGCGGAGCTGGGCAATACGAGCAGTACTTC. Its protein is CASSSGAGQYEQYF.

V usage is TRBV4-2 and J usage is TRBJ2-5, with 9 positions matching TRBD1. Germline assignment: CDR1 LGHNA and CDR2 YNFKEQ. The J segment lost 5 bases and the V segment lost 4 bases, leaving 5 bases of the junction unmatched. The CDR3 runs 14 residues. The CDR3 loop is CASSRTGVGETQYF. DNA of the CDR3: TGTGCCAGCAGCCGGACAGGGGTCGGCGAGACCCAGTACTTC.

The V and J genes are TRBV5-5 and TRBJ2-1, with 8 nucleotides matching TRBD1. Unmatched junction bases numbered 13, after V lost 4 bases and J lost 4 bases. The CDR3 extends over 17 amino acids. Germline lookup yields CDR1 SGHKS and CDR2 YYEKEE (reference sequence). The CDR3 here is CASSLSGQGASYNEQFF. CDR3 DNA: TGTGCCAGCAGCCTATCCGGCCAGGGGGCGTCGTACAATGAGCAGTTCTTC.

This clone was seen only a few times. The rearrangement joins TRBV11-2 to TRBJ2-1, with TRBD2 matching over 9 bases. This CDR3 is built from 14 residues. The ends lost 3 bases at V and 8 bases at J; junction bases unmatched: 5. Germline loops: CDR1 SGHAT, CDR2 FQNNGV. The CDR3, as DNA: TGTGCCAGCAGCTTTAGCGGGAGTAGAGATGAGCAGTTCTTC. It codes for CASSFSGSRDEQFF.

The genes are TRBV5-1 and TRBJ1-3; a weak D match, TRBD1 (5 bases). Trimming stripped 7 bases from V and 0 bases from J, with 11 bases between. Germline lookup yields CDR1 SGHRS and CDR2 YFSETQ. CDR3 length: 14 residues. The CDR3 loop reads CASSEGTSGNTIYF. The CDR3, as DNA: TGCGCCAGCTCGGAGGGGACCTCTGGAAACACCATATATTTT.